The present entry profiles one T cell receptor (beta chain) with its context. Antigen: not known. The validation cohort, a group of around 130 subjects, included the donors and was separate from the approximately 660-subject first cohort. Germline V gene sequence: CDR1 MNHNS, CDR2 SASEGT. The V gene end was trimmed by 6 bases and the J gene end by 4 bases; junction bases not matched to a gene: 4. The CDR3 extends over 15 amino acids. The protocol was immunoSEQ multiplex PCR, while the TCRdb copy is restricted to in-frame clones and leaves out a portion. The table records 60,000 to 65,000 clones, 90% to 96% of them present only once. This sample was included in a study of cytomegalovirus exposure and HLA in healthy donors. Notes on the study in general: In vitro confirmation showed a few CMV-associated chains to be CMV antigen specific. It was approximately 150 TCR beta chains that were listed as cytomegalovirus-associated. As was reported, the classifier diagnosed cytomegalovirus status with high specificity and sensitivity.

The sequence derives from a woman aged 18-29 years in good health and CMV-seronegative. The sequencing sample was made of PBMCs. The chain carries TRBV6-1 and TRBJ2-2; 11 bases map to TRBD1. CDR3 loop: CASRGGTGGTGELFF. CDR3 in DNA: TGTGCCAGCAGGGGCGGGACAGGGGGCACCGGGGAGCTGTTTTTT.